This T cell receptor beta chain was obtained from a study of shared clonotypes between healthy human individuals. V dropped 0 bases and J dropped 4; count of bases not matched to a gene: 20. The CDR3 is 21 amino acids. Germline V gene data show CDR1 as SGHRS and CDR2 as YFSETQ. This clone was detected once. Using immunoSEQ multiplex PCR, the repertoire was profiled, and TCRdb retains in-frame clones only, with some absent. The sample yields around 1.1 million clones, approximately 80% seen once. The sample comprised memory CD4+ T cells from PBMCs. The sample's subset: CD45RA-negative fraction. V gene TRBV5-1 combines with J gene TRBJ2-5, with 11 nucleotides matching TRBD2. The receptor was isolated from a man between 18 and 35 years old in good health. Some clones in this sample may be carry-over from other donors' samples. The CDR3 coding sequence is TGCGCCAGCAGCTTGGTCTACGGATTGCCGGGAACTAGCGGGAGTTCAGAGACCCAGTACTTC. Protein sequence: CASSLVYGLPGTSGSSETQYF.